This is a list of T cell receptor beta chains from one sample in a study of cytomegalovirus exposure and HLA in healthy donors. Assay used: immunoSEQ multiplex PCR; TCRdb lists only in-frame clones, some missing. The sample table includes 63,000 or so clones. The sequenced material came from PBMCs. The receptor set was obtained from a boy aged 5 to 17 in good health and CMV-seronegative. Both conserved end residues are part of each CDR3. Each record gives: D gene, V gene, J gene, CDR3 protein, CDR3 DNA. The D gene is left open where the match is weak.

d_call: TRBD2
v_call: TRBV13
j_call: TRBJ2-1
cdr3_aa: CASSSRLAGTYNEQFF
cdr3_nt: TGTGCCAGCAGCTCTAGACTAGCGGGAACCTACAATGAGCAGTTCTTC

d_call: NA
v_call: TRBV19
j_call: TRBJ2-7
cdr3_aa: CASTHRGAGRNEQYF
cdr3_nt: TGTGCCAGCACCCATCGGGGGGCAGGGAGGAACGAGCAGTACTTC

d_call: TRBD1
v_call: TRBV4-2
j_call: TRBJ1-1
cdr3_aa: CASSPGTGLNTEAFF
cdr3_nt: TGTGCCAGCAGCCCAGGGACAGGGCTGAACACTGAAGCTTTCTTT

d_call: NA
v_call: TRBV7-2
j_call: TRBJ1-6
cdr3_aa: CASSSFRDNVSPLHF
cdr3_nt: TGTGCCAGCAGCTCCTTCCGGGACAATGTTTCACCCCTCCACTTT

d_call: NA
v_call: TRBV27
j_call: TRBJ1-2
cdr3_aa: CASNLSPDSPYGYTF
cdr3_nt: TGTGCCAGCAATTTGAGTCCAGACAGTCCCTATGGCTACACCTTC

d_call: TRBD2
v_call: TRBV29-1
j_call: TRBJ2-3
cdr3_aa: CSVEAGGGAGTQYF
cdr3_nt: TGCAGCGTTGAAGCCGGCGGGGGGGCCGGTACGCAGTATTTT

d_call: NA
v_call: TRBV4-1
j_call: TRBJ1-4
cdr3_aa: CASRHQGGDNEKLFF
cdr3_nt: TGCGCCAGCAGACACCAGGGAGGGGATAATGAAAAACTGTTTTTT

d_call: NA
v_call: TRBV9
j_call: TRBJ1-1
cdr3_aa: CASSVASGVGTEAFF
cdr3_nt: TGTGCCAGCAGCGTAGCCTCAGGGGTCGGCACTGAAGCTTTCTTT

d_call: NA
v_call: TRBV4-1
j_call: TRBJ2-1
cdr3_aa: CASSQETDAGSEQFF
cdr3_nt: TGCGCCAGCAGCCAAGAAACGGATGCCGGGTCCGAGCAGTTCTTC

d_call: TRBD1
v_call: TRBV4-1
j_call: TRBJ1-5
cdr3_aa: CASSQDPGGSNQPQHF
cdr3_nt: TGCGCCAGCAGCCAAGATCCAGGGGGTAGCAATCAGCCCCAGCATTTT

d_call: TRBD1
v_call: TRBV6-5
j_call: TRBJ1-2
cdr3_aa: CASSYSTQGMRGYTF
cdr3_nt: TGTGCCAGCAGTTACTCTACACAGGGGATGCGGGGCTACACCTTC